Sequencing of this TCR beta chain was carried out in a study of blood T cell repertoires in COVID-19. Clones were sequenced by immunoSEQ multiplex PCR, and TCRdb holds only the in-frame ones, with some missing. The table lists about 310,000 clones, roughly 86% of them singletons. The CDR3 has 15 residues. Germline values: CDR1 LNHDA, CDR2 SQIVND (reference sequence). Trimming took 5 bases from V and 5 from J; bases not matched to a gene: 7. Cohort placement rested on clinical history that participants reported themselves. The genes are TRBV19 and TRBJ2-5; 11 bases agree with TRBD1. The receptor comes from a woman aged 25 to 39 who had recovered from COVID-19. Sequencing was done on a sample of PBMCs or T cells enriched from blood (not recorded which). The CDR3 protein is CASSRTGGKGETQYF. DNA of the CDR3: TGTGCCAGTAGTCGGACAGGGGGCAAGGGGGAGACCCAGTACTTC.